Listed below are T cell receptor beta chains from one sample, sequenced in a study of T cell repertoires in cytomegalovirus infection. Their cognate antigens are unknown. TCRdb called the reads again in MiXCR, with one record for every CDR3 protein. There are approximately 100,000 distinct CDR3 sequences in the sample; roughly two fifths occur only once, and about three quarters lies in the top ten. The starting material was CD8+ T cells from cultured PBMCs, obtained from culture after CMV antigen stimulation. The receptors were gathered from a human donor in good health (CMV status not recorded). Some clones in this sample may be carry-over from other donors' samples. Each CDR3 is given with its conserved first and last residue. The D gene is left open where the match is weak. Expanded clones get a size class; other rows say once, few or many, or leave the size out.

>.|TRBD2|TRBJ2-1|TRBV3-1
TGTGCCAGCGGTTGGGGGGGAAATGAGCAGTTCTTC
CASGWGGNEQFF
>.|TRBD2|TRBJ2-7|TRBV12-5
TGTGCTAGTGCCTGGCGGGGGGGCAGCTCCTACGAGCAGTACTTC
CASAWRGGSSYEQYF
>.|.|TRBJ2-1|TRBV27
TGTGCCAGCAGTACGTACCCTCGAGGCGATGAGCAGTTCTTC
CASSTYPRGDEQFF
>.|.|TRBJ2-1|TRBV27
TGTGCCAGCAGTCCGTCCTCTGGCGGCTCCAATTCCTACAATGAGCAGTTCTTC
CASSPSSGGSNSYNEQFF
>few|TRBD2|TRBJ2-5|TRBV9
TGTGCCAGCAGCGTAGAGGGCGGGGGGCTTAGGGAGACCCAGTACTTC
CASSVEGGGLRETQYF
>.|.|TRBJ1-6|TRBV14
TGTGCCAGCAGCCCTATGGGACTGGGGGTTTCACCCCTCCACTTT
CASSPMGLGVSPLHF
>many|TRBD1|TRBJ1-1|TRBV28
TGTGCCAGCAGTCTTTACAGGGGTGGCGACACTGAAGCTTTCTTT
CASSLYRGGDTEAFF
>.|TRBD2|TRBJ2-5|TRBV7-8
TGTGCCAGCAGCCGCCTAGCGGGGACTCAAGAGACCCAGTACTTC
CASSRLAGTQETQYF
>once|.|TRBJ2-2|TRBV19
TGTGCCAGTAGTATGGCTGGGGCGCACACCGGGGAGCTGTTTTTT
CASSMAGAHTGELFF
>few|.|TRBJ2-5|TRBV4-2
TGTGCCAGCAGCCAGGATGGCACTAGGGAGGAGACCCAGTACTTC
CASSQDGTREETQYF
>.|.|TRBJ2-7|TRBV4-1
TGCGCCAGCAGCCATGGTTTGCAGGGGACCTACGAGCAGTACTTC
CASSHGLQGTYEQYF
>.|.|TRBJ2-1|TRBV27
TGTGCCAGCAGTTCCGCTACAGGGCGGGGGTACAATGAGCAGTTCTTC
CASSSATGRGYNEQFF
>few|.|TRBJ2-7|TRBV6-5
TGTGCCAGCAGTTACGCACAGGGTGACTACGAGCAGTACTTC
CASSYAQGDYEQYF
>.|.|TRBJ1-3|TRBV7-9
TGTGCCAGCAGCTTAGAGGGCACCGTCTCTGGAAACACCATATATTTT
CASSLEGTVSGNTIYF
>.|.|TRBJ2-1|TRBV7-8
TGTGCCAGCAGCTTAGATGGGCGGTCCTACAATGAGCAGTTCTTC
CASSLDGRSYNEQFF